The 4 T cell receptor beta chains below were found in one sample sequenced in a study of shared clonotypes between healthy human individuals. Data came from immunoSEQ multiplex PCR; TCRdb stores just in-frame clones and leaves some out. The table shows approximately 480,000 clones, with 60% to 80% occurring only once. The sample comprised PBMCs. These receptors were obtained from a woman between 40 and 55 years old in good health. Some clones in this sample may be carry-over from other donors' samples.

The chain is built from TRBV14 and TRBJ2-3, with D perhaps matching TRBD2 (6 bases). The CDR3 sequence is 14 residues long. Trimming removed 0 bases from V and 4 bases from J, with 8 bases in between. CDR1 is SGHDN and CDR2 is FVKESK in the germline V gene. The CDR3 nucleotides are TGTGCCAGCAGCCAAGAGTGGGGGGCAGATACGCAGTATTTT. Residues: CASSQEWGADTQYF.

The chain links TRBV27 to TRBJ2-2, with 11 bases identical to TRBD2. V lost 4 bases, J lost 4 bases, and 5 bases stayed unmatched. This CDR3 is 16 amino acids long. Germline V gene lookup returns CDR1 MNHEY and CDR2 SMNVEV (reference sequence). CDR3 in amino acids: CASSSLAGVGTGELFF. Here the CDR3 DNA reads TGTGCCAGCAGTTCACTAGCGGGAGTGGGCACCGGGGAGCTGTTTTTT.

This chain uses TRBV7-8 with TRBJ2-2, with D perhaps TRBD1 (6 bases). Trimming pared 5 bases from V and 0 bases from J, leaving 16 bases between. CDR1 and CDR2 (germline): SGHVS, FQNEAQ. The CDR3 has 17 amino acids. This CDR3 is CASSEAGTLSNTGELFF. Here the CDR3 DNA reads TGTGCCAGCAGCGAGGCCGGGACACTATCGAACACCGGGGAGCTGTTTTTT.

This chain uses TRBV2 with TRBJ1-4; D unresolved. CDR1 and CDR2 from the germline V gene are SNHLY and FYNNEI. V was shortened by 5 bases and J by 0 bases, with 4 bases between the two germline ends. This CDR3 region has 13 residues. CDR3 nucleotides: TGTGCCAGCAGTCGTACAACTAATGAAAAACTGTTTTTT. It translates to CASSRTTNEKLFF.